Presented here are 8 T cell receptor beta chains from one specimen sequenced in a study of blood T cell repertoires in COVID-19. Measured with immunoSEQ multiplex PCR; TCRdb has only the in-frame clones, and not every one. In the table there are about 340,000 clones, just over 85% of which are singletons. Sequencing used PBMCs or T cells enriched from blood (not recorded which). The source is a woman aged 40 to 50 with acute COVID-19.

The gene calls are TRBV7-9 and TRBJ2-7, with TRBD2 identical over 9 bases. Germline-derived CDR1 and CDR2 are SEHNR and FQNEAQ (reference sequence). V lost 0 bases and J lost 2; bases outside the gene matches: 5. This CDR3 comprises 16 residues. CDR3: CASSLAWASGTYEQYF. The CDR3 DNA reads TGTGCCAGCAGCTTAGCGTGGGCTAGCGGGACCTACGAGCAGTACTTC.

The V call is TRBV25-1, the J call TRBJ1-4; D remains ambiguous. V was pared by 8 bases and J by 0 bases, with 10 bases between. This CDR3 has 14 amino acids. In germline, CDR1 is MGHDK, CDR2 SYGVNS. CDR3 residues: CASEGPATNEKLFF. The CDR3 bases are TGTGCCAGCGAGGGTCCGGCAACTAATGAAAAACTGTTTTTT.

This CDR3 reads CASSQDTSGGPDTQYF. The CDR3 DNA is TGCGCCAGCAGCCAAGACACTAGCGGGGGGCCTGATACGCAGTATTTT. The chain carries TRBV4-3 and TRBJ2-3, with 12 nucleotides matching TRBD2. V trimming: 0 bases; J trimming: 6 bases; junction bases outside the gene matches: 4. Germline V CDR1 and CDR2: LGHNA, YSLEER. The CDR3 has 16 residues.

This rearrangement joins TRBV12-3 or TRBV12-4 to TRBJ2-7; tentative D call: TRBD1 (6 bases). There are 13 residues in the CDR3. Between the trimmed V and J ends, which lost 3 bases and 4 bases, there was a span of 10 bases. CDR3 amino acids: CASSFGQIYEQYF. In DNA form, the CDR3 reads TGTGCCAGCAGTTTTGGACAGATATACGAGCAGTACTTC.

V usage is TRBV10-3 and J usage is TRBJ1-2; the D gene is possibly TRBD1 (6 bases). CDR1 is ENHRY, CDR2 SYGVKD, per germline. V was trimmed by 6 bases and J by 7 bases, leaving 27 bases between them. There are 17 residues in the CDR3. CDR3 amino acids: CAISLHENRGGGRGYTF. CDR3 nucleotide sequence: TGTGCCATCAGCCTCCACGAAAATAGGGGAGGGGGTCGTGGCTACACCTTC.

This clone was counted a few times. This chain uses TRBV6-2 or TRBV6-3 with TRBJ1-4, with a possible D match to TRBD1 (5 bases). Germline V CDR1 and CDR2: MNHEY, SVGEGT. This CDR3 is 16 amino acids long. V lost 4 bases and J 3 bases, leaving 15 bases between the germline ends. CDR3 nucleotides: TGTGCCAGCAGTTCAATTCGACAGCCCTCTAATGAAAAACTGTTTTTT. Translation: CASSSIRQPSNEKLFF.

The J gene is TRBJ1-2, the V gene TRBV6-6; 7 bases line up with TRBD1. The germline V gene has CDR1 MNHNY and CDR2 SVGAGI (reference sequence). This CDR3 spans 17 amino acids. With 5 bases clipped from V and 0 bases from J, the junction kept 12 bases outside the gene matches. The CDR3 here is CASSPSGTALTNYGYTF. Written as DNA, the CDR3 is TGTGCCAGCAGTCCCTCCGGGACAGCTTTAACTAACTATGGCTACACCTTC.

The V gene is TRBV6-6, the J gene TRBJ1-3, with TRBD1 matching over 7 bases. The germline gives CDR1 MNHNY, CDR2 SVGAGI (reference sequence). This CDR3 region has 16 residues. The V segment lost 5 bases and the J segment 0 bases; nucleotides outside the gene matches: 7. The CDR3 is CASSRRGTVSGNTIYF. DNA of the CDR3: TGTGCCAGCAGTCGAAGAGGGACAGTCTCTGGAAACACCATATATTTT.